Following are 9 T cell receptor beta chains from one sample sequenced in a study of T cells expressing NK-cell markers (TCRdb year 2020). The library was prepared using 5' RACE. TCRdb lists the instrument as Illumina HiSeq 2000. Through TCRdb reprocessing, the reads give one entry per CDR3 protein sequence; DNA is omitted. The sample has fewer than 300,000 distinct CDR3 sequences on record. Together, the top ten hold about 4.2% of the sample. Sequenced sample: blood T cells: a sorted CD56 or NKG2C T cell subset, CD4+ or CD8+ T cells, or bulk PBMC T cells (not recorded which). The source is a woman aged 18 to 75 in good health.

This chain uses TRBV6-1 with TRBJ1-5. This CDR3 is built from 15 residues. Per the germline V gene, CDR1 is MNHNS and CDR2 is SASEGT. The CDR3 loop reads CASSEAPLSNQPQHF.

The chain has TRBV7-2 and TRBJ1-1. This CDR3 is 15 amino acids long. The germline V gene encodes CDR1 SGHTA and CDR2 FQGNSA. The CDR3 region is CASSIYEGRATEAFF.

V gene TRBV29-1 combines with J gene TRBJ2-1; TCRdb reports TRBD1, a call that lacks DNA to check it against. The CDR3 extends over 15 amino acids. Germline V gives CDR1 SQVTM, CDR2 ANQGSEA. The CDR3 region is CSVAIWADGDNEQFF.

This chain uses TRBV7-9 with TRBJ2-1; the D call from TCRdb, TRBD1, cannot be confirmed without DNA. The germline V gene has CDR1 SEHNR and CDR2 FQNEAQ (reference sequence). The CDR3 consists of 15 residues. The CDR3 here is CASSLLRGGYNEQFF.

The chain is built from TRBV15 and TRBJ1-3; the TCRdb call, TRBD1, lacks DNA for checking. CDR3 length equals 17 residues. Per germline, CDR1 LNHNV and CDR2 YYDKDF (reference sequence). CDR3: CATSRRGGAFSGNTIYF.

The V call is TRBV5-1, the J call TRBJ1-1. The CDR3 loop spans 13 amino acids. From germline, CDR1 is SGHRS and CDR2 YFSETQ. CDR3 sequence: CASSLDPNTEAFF.

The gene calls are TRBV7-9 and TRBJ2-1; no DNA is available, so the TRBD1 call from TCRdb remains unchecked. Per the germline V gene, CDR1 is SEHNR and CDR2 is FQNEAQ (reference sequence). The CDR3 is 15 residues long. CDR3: CASSLEEGAYNEQFF.

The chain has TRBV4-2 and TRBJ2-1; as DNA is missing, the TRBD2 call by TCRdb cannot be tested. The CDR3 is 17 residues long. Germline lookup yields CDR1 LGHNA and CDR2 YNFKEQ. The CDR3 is CASSQGVTLAGAHEQFF.

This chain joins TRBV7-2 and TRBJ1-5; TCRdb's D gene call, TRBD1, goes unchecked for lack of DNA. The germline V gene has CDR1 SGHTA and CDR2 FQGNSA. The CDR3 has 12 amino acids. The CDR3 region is CASSFSGNTQHF.